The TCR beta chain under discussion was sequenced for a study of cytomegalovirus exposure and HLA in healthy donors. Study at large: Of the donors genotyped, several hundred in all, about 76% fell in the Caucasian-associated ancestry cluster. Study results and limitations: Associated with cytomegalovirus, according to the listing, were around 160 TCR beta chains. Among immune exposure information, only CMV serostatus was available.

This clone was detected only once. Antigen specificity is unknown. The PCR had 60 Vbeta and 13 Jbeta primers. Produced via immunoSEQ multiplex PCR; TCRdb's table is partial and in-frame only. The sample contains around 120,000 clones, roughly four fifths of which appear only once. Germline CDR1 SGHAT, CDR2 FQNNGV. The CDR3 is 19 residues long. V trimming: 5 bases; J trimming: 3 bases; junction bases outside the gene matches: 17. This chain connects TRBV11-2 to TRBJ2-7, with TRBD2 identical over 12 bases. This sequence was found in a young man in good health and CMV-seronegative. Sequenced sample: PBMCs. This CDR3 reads CASSPWPLGLAGNLYEQYF. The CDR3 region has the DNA TGTGCCAGCAGCCCTTGGCCCCTCGGACTAGCGGGGAACCTCTACGAGCAGTACTTC.